This TCR beta chain stems from a study of shared clonotypes between healthy human individuals. Assay used: immunoSEQ multiplex PCR; TCRdb lists only in-frame clones, some missing. The table lists roughly 2.6 million clones, approximately 90% of them singletons. Germline V CDR1 and CDR2: SGHVS, FQNEAQ. The CDR3 sequence is 15 residues long. The J segment lost 6 bases and the V segment lost 5 bases, leaving 6 bases of the junction unmatched. The sequence was obtained from a man between 18 and 29 years old in good health. Sequenced input: naive CD4+ T cells sorted from blood. Subset in this sample: CD45RA+ positively selected. The chain recombines TRBV7-8 with TRBJ1-6; 8 bases are a match to TRBD1. The CDR3 sequence: CASSPGTGGNSPLHF. Written as DNA, the CDR3 is TGTGCCAGCAGCCCCGGGACAGGAGGTAATTCACCCCTCCACTTT.